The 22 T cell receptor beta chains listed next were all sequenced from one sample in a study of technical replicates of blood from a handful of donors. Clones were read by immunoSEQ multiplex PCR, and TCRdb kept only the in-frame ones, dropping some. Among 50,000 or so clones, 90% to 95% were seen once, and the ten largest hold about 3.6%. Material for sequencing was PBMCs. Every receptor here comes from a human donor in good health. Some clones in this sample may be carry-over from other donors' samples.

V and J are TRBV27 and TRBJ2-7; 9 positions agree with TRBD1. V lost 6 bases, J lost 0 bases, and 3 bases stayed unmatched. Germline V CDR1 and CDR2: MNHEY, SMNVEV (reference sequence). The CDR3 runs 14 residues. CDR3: CASRPGQGSYEQYF. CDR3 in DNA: TGTGCCAGCAGGCCGGGACAGGGCTCCTACGAGCAGTACTTC.

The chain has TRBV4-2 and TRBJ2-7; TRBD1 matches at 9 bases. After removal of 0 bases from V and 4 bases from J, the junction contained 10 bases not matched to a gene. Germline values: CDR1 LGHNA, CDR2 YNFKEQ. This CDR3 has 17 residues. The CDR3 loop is CASSQDRGTGQRYEQYF. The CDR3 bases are TGTGCCAGCAGCCAAGATAGGGGGACAGGGCAAAGGTACGAGCAGTACTTC.

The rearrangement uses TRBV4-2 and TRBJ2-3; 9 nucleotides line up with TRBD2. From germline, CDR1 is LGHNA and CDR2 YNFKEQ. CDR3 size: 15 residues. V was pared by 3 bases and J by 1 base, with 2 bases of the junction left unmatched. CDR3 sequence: CASSHSSGGTDTQYF. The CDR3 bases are TGTGCCAGCAGCCACTCTAGCGGGGGCACAGATACGCAGTATTTT.

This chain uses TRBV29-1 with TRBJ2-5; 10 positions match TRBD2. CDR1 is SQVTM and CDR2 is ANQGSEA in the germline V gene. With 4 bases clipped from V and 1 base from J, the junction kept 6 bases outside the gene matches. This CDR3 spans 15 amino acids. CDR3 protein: CSVAYSGGIQETQYF. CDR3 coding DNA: TGCAGCGTTGCGTATAGCGGGGGGATCCAAGAGACCCAGTACTTC.

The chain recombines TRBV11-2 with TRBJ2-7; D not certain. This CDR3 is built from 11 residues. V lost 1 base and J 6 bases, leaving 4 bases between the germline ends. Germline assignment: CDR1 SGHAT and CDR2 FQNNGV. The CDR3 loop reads CASSLGLEQYF. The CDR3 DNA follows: TGTGCCAGCAGCTTAGGACTCGAGCAGTACTTC.

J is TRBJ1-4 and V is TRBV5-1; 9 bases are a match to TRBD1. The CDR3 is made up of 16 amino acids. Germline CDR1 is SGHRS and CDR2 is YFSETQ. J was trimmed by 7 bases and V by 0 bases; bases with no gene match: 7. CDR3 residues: CASSLEGQGGSEKLFF. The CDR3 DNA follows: TGCGCCAGCAGCTTGGAGGGACAGGGCGGGAGTGAAAAACTGTTTTTT.

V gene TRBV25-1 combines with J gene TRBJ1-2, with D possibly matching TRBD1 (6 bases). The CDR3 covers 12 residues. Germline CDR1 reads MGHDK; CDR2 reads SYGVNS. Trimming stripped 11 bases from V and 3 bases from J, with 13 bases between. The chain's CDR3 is CAGWRGHYGYTF. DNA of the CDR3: TGTGCCGGGTGGCGGGGGCACTATGGCTACACCTTC.

The CDR3 nucleotides are TGTGCCAGCAGCTTAAAGCAGGGATCGGCTGAAGCTTTCTTT. Protein sequence: CASSLKQGSAEAFF. The chain employs TRBV7-6 and TRBJ1-1; TRBD1 is a possible D gene (5 bases). V shed 2 bases and J shed 6 bases, with 13 bases lying between them. The germline CDR1 and CDR2 sequences are SGHVS and FNYEAQ. The CDR3 consists of 14 residues. The full variable domain, with the rest looked up from reference TRBV7-6 and TRBJ1-1, is GAGVSQSPRYKVTKRGQDVALRCDPISGHVSLYWYRQALGQGPEFLTYFNYEAQQDKSGLPNDRFSAERPEGSISTLTIQRTEQRDSAMYRCASSLKQGSAEAFFGQGTRLTVV.

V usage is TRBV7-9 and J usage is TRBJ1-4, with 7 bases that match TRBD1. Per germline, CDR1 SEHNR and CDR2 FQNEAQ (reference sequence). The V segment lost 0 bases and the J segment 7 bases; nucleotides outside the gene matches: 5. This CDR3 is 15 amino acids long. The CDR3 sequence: CASSLAGQSAEKLFF. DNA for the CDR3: TGTGCCAGCAGCTTAGCGGGACAGTCGGCTGAAAAACTGTTTTTT.

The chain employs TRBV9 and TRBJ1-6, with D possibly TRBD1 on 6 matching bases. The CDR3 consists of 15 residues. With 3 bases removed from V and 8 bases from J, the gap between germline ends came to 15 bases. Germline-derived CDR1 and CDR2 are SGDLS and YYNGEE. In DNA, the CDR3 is TGTGCCAGCAGCGCCACAGGGAGGGATCATTCACCCCTCCACTTT. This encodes CASSATGRDHSPLHF.

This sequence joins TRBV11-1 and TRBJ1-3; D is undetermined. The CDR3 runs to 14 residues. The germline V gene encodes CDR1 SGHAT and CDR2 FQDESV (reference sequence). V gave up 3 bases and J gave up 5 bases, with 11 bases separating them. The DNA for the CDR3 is TGTGCCAGCAGCTTGGGCAGATCTAGAAACACCATATATTTT. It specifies CASSLGRSRNTIYF.

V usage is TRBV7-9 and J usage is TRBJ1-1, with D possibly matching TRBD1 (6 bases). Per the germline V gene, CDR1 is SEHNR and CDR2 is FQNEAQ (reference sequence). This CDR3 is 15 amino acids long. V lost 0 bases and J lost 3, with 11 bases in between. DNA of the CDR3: TGTGCCAGCAGCTTAGCGATCAGGGGTGACACTGAAGCTTTCTTT. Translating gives CASSLAIRGDTEAFF.

The CDR3 DNA sequence: TGTGCCAGCAGCTTCTGGGGCCGCACAGCTTCCAATGAGCAGTTCTTC. This translates into CASSFWGRTASNEQFF. The V gene is TRBV7-9, the J gene TRBJ2-1; TRBD1 is a possible D gene (5 bases). Trimming stripped 3 bases from V and 6 bases from J, with 18 bases between. This CDR3 has 16 amino acids. Germline CDR1 reads SEHNR; CDR2 reads FQNEAQ (reference sequence). Full variable domain (rest looked up from reference TRBV7-9 and TRBJ2-1): DTGVSQNPRHKITKRGQNVTFRCDPISEHNRLYWYRQTLGQGPEFLTYFQNEAQLEKSRLLSDRFSAERPKGSFSTLEIQRTEQGDSAMYLCASSFWGRTASNEQFFGPGTRLTVL.

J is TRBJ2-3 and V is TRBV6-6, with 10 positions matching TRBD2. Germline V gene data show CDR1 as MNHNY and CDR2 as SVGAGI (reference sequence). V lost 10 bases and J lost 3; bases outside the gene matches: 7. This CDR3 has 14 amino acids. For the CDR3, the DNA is TGTGCCACCCGGAGCGGGGGGGGGACAGATACGCAGTATTTT. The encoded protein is CATRSGGGTDTQYF.

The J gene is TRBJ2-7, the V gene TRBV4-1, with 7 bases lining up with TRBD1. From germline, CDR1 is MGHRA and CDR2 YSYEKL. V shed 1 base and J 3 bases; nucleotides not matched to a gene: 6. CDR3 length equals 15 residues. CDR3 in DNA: TGCGCCAGCAGCCAAGCCGTTAGGGACAGCTACGAGCAGTACTTC. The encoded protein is CASSQAVRDSYEQYF.

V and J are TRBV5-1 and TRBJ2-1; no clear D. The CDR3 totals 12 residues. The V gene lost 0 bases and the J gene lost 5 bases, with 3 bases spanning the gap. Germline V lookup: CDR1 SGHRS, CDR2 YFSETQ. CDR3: CASSLVNNEQFF. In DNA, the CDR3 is TGCGCCAGCAGCTTGGTCAACAATGAGCAGTTCTTC.

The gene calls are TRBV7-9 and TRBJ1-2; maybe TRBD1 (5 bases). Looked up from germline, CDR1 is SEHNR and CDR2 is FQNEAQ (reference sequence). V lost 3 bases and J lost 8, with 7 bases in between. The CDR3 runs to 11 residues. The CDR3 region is CASSFKGGYTF. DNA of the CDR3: TGTGCCAGCAGCTTCAAGGGGGGCTACACCTTC.

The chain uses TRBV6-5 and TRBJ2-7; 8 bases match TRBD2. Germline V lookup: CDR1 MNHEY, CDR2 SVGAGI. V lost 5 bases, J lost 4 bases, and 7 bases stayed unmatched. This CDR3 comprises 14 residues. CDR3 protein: CASSQRGGLYEQYF. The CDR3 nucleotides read TGTGCCAGCAGTCAACGGGGGGGCTTGTACGAGCAGTACTTC.

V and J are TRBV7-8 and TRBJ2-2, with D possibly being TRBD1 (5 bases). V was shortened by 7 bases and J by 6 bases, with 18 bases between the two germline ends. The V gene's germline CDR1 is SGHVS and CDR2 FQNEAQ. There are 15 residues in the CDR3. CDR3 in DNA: TGTGCCAGCACGCACTACAGGTTAACAGCCGGGGAGCTGTTTTTT. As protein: CASTHYRLTAGELFF.

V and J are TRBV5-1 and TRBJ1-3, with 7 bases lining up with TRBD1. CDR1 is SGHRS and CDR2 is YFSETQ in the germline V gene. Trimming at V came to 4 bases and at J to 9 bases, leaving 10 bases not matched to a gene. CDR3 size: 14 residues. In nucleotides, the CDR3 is TGCGCCAGCAGCCCGGAGAGAGAGGGGGCCACCATATATTTT. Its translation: CASSPEREGATIYF.

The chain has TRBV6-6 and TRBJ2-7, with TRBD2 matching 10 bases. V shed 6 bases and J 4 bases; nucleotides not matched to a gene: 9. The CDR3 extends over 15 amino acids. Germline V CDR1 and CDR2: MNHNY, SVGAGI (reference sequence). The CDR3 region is CASRHTTSGEYEQYF. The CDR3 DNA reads TGTGCCAGCAGACACACAACTAGCGGGGAGTACGAGCAGTACTTC.

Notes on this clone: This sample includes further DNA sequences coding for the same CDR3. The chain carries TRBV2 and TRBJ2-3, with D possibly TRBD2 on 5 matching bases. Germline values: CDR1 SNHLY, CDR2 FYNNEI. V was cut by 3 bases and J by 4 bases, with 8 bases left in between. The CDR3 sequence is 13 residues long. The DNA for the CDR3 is TGTGCCAGCAGTGAGCGGGCCGCAGATACGCAGTATTTT. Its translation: CASSERAADTQYF.